This TCR beta chain emerged from a study of T cells in Graves' hyperthyroidism and ophthalmopathy. Study-wide findings and caveats: Using 13 V-J features, a model discriminated ophthalmopathy from stable hyperthyroidism.

With duration under 3 months, ophthalmopathy was active: Clinical Activity Score at least 3, NOSPECS at least 4. Patients having uncontrolled infection, another autoimmune disease, pregnancy or lactation were not included. The CDR3 spans 14 residues. With 0 bases removed from V and 7 bases from J, the gap between germline ends came to 10 bases. CDR1 SGHKS and CDR2 YYEKEE come from the germline V gene (reference sequence). This clonotype has more than one count but fewer than ten. The antigen is not known. TCR beta CDR3 sequences were amplified from RNA transcripts. The HTBI set primed first-round TCR CDR3 RT-PCR. TCRdb used MiXCR to reprocess the multiplex PCR reads, holding one entry per CDR3 protein. This repertoire shows hundreds of thousands of distinct CDR3 sequences, 12% to 15% found once; its top ten account for approximately 19%.

Sequenced input: blood. This TCR derives from a woman in her sixties with Graves' ophthalmopathy. The J gene is TRBJ2-2, the V gene TRBV5-5, with D unclear. CDR3 in amino acids: CASSLVGRSGELFF. The CDR3 DNA sequence: TGTGCCAGCAGCTTGGTGGGCAGGAGCGGGGAGCTGTTTTTT. The full variable domain, completed using reference TRBV5-5 and TRBJ2-2, is DAGVTQSPTHLIKTRGQQVTLRCSPISGHKSVSWYQQVLGQGPQFIFQYYEKEERGRGNFPDRFSARQFPNYSSELNVNALLLGDSALYLCASSLVGRSGELFFGEGSRLTVL.